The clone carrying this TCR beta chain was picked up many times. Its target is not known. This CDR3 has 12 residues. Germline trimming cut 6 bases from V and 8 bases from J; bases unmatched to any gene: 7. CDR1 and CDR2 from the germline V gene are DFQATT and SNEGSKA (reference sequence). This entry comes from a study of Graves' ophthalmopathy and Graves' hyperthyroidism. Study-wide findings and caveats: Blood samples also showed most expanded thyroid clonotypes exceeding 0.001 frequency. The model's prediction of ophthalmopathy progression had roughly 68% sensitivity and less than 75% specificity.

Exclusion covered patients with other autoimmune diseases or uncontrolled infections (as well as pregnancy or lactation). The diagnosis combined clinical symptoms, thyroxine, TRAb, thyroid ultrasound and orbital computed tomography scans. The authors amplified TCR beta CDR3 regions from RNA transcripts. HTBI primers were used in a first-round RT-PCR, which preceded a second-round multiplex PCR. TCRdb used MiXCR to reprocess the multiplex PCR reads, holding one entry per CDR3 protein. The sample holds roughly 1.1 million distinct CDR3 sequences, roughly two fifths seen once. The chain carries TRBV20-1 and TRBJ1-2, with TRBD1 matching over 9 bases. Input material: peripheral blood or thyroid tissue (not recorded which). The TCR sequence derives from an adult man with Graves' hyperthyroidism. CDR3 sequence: CSAAQGAPGYTF. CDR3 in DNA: TGCAGTGCCGCACAGGGGGCGCCGGGCTACACCTTC.